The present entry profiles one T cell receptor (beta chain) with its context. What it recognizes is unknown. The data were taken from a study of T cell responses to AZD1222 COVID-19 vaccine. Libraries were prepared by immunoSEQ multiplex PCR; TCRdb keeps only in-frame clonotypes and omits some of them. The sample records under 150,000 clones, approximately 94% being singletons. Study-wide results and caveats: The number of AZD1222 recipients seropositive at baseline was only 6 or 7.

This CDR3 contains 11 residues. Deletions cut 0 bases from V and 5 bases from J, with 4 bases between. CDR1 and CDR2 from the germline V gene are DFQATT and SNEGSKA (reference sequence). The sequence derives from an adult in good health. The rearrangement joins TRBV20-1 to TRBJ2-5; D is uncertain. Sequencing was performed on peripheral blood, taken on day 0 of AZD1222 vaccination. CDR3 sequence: CSARDHETQYF. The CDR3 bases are TGCAGTGCTAGAGATCATGAGACCCAGTACTTC.